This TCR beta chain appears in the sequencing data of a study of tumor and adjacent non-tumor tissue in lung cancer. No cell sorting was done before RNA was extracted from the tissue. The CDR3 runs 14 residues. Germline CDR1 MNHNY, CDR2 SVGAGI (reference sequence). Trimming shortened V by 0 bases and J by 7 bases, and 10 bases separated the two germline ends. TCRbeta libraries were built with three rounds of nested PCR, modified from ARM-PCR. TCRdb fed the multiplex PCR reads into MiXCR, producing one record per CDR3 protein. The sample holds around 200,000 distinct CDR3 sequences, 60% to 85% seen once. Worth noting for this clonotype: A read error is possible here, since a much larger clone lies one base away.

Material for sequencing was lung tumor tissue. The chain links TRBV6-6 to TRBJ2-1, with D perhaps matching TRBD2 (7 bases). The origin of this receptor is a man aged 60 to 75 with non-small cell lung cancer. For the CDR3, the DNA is TGTGCCAGCAGTTACTCGCGGGGGCTGAATGAGCAGTTCTTC. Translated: CASSYSRGLNEQFF.